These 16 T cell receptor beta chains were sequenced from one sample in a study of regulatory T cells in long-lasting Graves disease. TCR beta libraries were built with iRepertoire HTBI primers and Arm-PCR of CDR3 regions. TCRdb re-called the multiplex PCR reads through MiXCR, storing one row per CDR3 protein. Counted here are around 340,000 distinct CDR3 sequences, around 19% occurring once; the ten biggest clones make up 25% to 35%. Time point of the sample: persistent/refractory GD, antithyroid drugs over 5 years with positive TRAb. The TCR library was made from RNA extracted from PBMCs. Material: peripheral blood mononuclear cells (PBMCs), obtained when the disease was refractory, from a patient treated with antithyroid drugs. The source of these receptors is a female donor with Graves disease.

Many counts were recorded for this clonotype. This CDR3 is CASRGRGQINEKLFF. In DNA form, the CDR3 reads TGTGCCAGCAGGGGGCGGGGGCAGATTAATGAAAAACTGTTTTTT. The chain joins TRBV28 to TRBJ1-4; possible D gene TRBD1, 6 bases. This CDR3 is 15 amino acids long. Germline V CDR1 and CDR2: MDHEN, SYDVKM. V was pared by 6 bases and J by 4 bases, with 15 bases between.

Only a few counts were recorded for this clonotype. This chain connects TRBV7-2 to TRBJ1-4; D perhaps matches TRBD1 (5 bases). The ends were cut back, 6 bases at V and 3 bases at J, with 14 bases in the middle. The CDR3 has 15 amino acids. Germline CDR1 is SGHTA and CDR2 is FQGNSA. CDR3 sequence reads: CASRPQGTANEKLFF. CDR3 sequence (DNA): TGTGCCAGCAGGCCCCAAGGGACGGCTAATGAAAAACTGTTTTTT.

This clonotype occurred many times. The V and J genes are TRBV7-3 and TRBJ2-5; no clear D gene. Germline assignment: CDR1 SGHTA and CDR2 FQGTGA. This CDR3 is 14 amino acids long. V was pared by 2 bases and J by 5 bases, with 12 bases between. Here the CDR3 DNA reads TGTGCCAGCAGCTTAGGTGCCAGGTCTGAGACCCAGTACTTC. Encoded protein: CASSLGARSETQYF.

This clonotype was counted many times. The CDR3: CASRDTGGGGNTIYF. Here the CDR3 DNA reads TGTGCCAGCAGAGATACAGGGGGAGGTGGAAACACCATATATTTT. The genes are TRBV2 and TRBJ1-3; 8 bases align to TRBD1. V lost 6 bases and J lost 3; bases outside the gene matches: 7. The CDR3 runs to 15 residues. In germline, CDR1 is SNHLY, CDR2 FYNNEI.

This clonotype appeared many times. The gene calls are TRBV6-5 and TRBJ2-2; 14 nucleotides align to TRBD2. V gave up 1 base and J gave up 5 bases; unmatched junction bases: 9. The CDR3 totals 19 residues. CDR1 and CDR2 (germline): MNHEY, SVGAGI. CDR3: CASSYLAGLAGGGTGELFF. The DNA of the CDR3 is TGTGCCAGCAGTTACTTGGCCGGACTAGCGGGGGGCGGTACCGGGGAGCTGTTTTTT.

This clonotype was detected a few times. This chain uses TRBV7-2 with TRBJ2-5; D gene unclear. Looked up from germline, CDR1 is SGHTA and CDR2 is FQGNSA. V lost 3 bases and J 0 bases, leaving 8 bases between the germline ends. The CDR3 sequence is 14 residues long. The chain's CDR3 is CASSLTRYQETQYF. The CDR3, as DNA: TGTGCCAGCAGCTTGACACGATACCAAGAGACCCAGTACTTC.

The CDR3: CSARTALTGRGPQHF. The DNA for the CDR3 is TGCAGTGCTAGAACGGCCTTGACAGGGAGAGGGCCCCAGCATTTT. The genes are TRBV20-1 and TRBJ1-5; TRBD1 matches at 7 bases. CDR1 and CDR2 (germline): DFQATT, SNEGSKA (reference sequence). This CDR3 region has 15 residues. V dropped 2 bases and J dropped 9; count of bases not matched to a gene: 13.

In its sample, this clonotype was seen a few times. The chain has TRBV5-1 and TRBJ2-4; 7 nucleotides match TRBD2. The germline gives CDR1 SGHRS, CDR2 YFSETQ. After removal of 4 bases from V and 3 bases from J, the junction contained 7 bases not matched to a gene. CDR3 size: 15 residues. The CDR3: CASSDRQRDKNIQYF. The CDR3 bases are TGCGCCAGCAGCGACCGCCAGCGGGACAAAAACATTCAGTACTTC.

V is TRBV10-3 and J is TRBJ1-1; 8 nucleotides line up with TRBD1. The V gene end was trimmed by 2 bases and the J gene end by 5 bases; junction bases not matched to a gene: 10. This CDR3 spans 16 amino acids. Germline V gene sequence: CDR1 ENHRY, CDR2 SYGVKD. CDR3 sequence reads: CAISEETGARGTEAFF. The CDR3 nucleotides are TGTGCCATCAGTGAGGAGACAGGGGCTCGGGGGACTGAAGCTTTCTTT.

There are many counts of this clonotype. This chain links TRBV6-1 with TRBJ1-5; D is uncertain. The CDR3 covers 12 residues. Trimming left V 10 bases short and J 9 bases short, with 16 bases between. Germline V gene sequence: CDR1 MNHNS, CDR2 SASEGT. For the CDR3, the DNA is TGTGCCACCCTTTCCCGCCGTGGGCCCCAGCATTTT. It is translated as CATLSRRGPQHF.

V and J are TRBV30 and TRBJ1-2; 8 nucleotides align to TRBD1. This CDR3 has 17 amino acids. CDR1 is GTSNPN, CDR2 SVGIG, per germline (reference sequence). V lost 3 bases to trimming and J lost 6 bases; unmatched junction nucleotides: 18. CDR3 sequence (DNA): TGTGCCTGGAGCGCAGTGATTTGGAGACAGGGGACGAATGGCTACACCTTC. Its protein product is CAWSAVIWRQGTNGYTF.

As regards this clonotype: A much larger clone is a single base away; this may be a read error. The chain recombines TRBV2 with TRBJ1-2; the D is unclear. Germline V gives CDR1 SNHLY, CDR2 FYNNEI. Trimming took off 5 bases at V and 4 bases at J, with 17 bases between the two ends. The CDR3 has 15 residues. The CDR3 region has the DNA TGTGCCAGCAGTAAAGAGGTACTTCAACGCTATGGCTACACCTTC. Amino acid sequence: CASSKEVLQRYGYTF.

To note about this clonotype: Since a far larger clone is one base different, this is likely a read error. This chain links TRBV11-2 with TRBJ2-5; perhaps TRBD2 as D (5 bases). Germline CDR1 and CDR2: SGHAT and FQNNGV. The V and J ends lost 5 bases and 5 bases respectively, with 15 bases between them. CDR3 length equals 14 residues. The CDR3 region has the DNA TGTGCCAGCAGCCAAGGGAGCCTCGGGGAGACCCAGTACTTC. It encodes CASSQGSLGETQYF.

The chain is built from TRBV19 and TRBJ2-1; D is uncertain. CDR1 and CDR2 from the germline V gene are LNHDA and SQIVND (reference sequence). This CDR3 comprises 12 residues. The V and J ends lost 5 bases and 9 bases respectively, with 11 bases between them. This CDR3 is CASSPNVPEQFF. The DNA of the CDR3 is TGTGCCAGTAGTCCTAATGTCCCTGAGCAGTTCTTC.

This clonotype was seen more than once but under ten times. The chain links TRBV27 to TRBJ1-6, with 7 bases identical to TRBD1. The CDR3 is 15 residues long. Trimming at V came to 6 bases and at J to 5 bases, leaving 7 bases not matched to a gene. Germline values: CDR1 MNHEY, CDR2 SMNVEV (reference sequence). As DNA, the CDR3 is TGTGCCAGCAGACAACAGGGGAGAAATAATTCACCCCTCCACTTT. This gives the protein CASRQQGRNNSPLHF.

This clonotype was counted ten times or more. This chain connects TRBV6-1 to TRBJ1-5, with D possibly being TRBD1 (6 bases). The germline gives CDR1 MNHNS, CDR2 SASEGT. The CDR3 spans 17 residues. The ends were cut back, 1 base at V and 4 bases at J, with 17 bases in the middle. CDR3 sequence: CASSEGTSGARNQPQHF. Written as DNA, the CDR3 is TGTGCCAGCAGTGAAGGTACCTCGGGGGCGAGAAATCAGCCCCAGCATTTT.